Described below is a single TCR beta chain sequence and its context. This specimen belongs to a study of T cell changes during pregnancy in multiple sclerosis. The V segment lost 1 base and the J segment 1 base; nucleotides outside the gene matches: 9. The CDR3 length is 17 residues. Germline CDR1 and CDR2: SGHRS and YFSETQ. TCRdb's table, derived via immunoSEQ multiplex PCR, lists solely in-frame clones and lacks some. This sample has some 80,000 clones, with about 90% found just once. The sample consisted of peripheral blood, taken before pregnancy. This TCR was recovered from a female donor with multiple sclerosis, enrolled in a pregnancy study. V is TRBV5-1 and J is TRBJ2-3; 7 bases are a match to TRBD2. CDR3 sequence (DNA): TGCGCCAGCAGCTTGAATTCCAGGGCGGGGGGCACAGATACGCAGTATTTT. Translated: CASSLNSRAGGTDTQYF.